Shown below are 29 T cell receptor beta chains from a single sample sequenced in a study of shared T cell receptors in the human thymus. Method: immunoSEQ multiplex PCR; TCRdb's copy keeps in-frame clones and lacks some. This sample has around 730,000 clones, with 70% to 90% found just once. These same records also appear under a second study, on human thymus T cells.

Specimen: thymocytes. These receptors were collected from a girl under two years old with a congenital heart defect.

V is TRBV28 and J is TRBJ2-1, with TRBD2 matching over 10 bases. Germline V gene data show CDR1 as MDHEN and CDR2 as SYDVKM. Unmatched junction bases numbered 19, after V lost 2 bases and J lost 3 bases. The length of the CDR3 is 21 residues. The CDR3 region is CASSLHGLAGEPLNDYNEQFF. CDR3 in DNA: TGTGCCAGCAGTTTACATGGGCTAGCGGGGGAGCCTCTGAATGACTACAATGAGCAGTTCTTC.

This clone was recorded once. V is TRBV2 and J is TRBJ1-6; 8 nucleotides line up with TRBD1. CDR1 is SNHLY, CDR2 FYNNEI, per germline. This CDR3 is built from 15 residues. The V gene end was trimmed by 10 bases and the J gene end by 5 bases; junction bases not matched to a gene: 10. This CDR3 is CATHPSDRDNSPLHF. The DNA of the CDR3 is TGTGCCACTCACCCTTCGGACAGGGATAATTCACCCCTCCACTTT.

This chain links TRBV6-1 with TRBJ1-1; no firm D call. V shed 6 bases and J shed 5 bases, with 7 bases lying between them. Looked up from germline, CDR1 is MNHNS and CDR2 is SASEGT. This CDR3 is built from 11 residues. The CDR3: CASRVGTEAFF. The CDR3, as DNA: TGTGCCAGCAGGGTCGGGACTGAAGCTTTCTTT.

This chain connects TRBV7-9 to TRBJ1-2, with D unresolved. Germline assignment: CDR1 SEHNR and CDR2 FQNEAQ (reference sequence). This CDR3 comprises 16 residues. Trimming took 5 bases from V and 2 from J, leaving 18 bases between them. Here the CDR3 DNA reads TGTGCCAGCAGCCAGAATCCCAGAGACGGGAACTATGGCTACACCTTC. Protein product: CASSQNPRDGNYGYTF. Combining the CDR3 with reference TRBV7-9 and TRBJ1-2 gives the whole variable domain DTGVSQNPRHKITKRGQNVTFRCDPISEHNRLYWYRQTLGQGPEFLTYFQNEAQLEKSRLLSDRFSAERPKGSFSTLEIQRTEQGDSAMYLCASSQNPRDGNYGYTFGSGTRLTVV.

The table lists this clone with a few counts. Compared with germline, one end of the junction differs, possibly owing to a read error. This rearrangement joins TRBV19 to TRBJ2-7; 9 nucleotides match TRBD1. Per the germline V gene, CDR1 is LNHDA and CDR2 is SQIVND (reference sequence). The CDR3 extends over 15 amino acids. CDR3 sequence reads: CASSIAGTGNYEQYF. CDR3 in DNA: TGTGCCAGTAGCATAGCCGGGACAGGGAACTACGAGCAGTACTTC. Drawing the rest from reference TRBV19 and TRBJ2-7, the complete variable domain is DGGITQSPKYLFRKEGQNVTLSCEQNLNHDAMYWYRQDPGQGLRLIYYSQIVNDFQKGDIAEGYSVSREKKESFPLTVTSAQKNPTAFYLCASSIAGTGNYEQYFGPGTRLTVT.

This clone was picked up one time. The chain employs TRBV4-1 and TRBJ2-2, with D perhaps matching TRBD2 (6 bases). Per the germline V gene, CDR1 is MGHRA and CDR2 is YSYEKL. The CDR3 spans 19 residues. V was shortened by 0 bases and J by 2 bases, with 19 bases between the two germline ends. The CDR3 loop reads CASSQESLLGLFNTGELFF. The DNA of the CDR3 is TGCGCCAGCAGCCAAGAGAGCCTTCTGGGACTTTTCAACACCGGGGAGCTGTTTTTT.

This sequence joins TRBV15 and TRBJ1-1; D is uncertain. Germline V gene data show CDR1 as LNHNV and CDR2 as YYDKDF (reference sequence). CDR3 size: 18 residues. V lost 6 bases and J lost 4, with 27 bases in between. The CDR3 region is CATRAKPTGTSSVTEAFF. CDR3 DNA: TGTGCCACCAGAGCGAAACCTACGGGAACCTCTAGTGTCACTGAAGCTTTCTTT.

The rearrangement uses TRBV28 and TRBJ1-6; the match to TRBD1 covers 7 bases. Germline trimming cut 6 bases from V and 7 bases from J; bases unmatched to any gene: 6. The CDR3 runs to 14 residues. Germline CDR1 is MDHEN and CDR2 is SYDVKM. The DNA for the CDR3 is TGTGCCAGCAGCTGTTACAGGGGCAATTCACCCCTCCACTTT. Amino acids: CASSCYRGNSPLHF.

This clone is a singleton in its sample. The CDR3: CASSAGTGDNEQFF. In DNA, the CDR3 is TGCGCCAGCAGCGCGGGGACAGGGGACAATGAGCAGTTCTTC. The rearrangement joins TRBV5-1 to TRBJ2-1; 10 bases are shared with TRBD1. Germline V gene data show CDR1 as SGHRS and CDR2 as YFSETQ. The CDR3 consists of 14 residues. The ends lost 4 bases at V and 5 bases at J; junction bases unmatched: 3.

The V gene is TRBV28, the J gene TRBJ1-6, with 7 bases aligning to TRBD1. The V gene end was trimmed by 6 bases and the J gene end by 9 bases; junction bases not matched to a gene: 8. The CDR3 covers 14 residues. CDR1 and CDR2 (germline): MDHEN, SYDVKM. CDR3 region: CASREDRPFSPLHF. The CDR3 nucleotides read TGTGCCAGCAGGGAGGACAGGCCTTTTTCACCCCTCCACTTT.

This sequence joins TRBV21-1 and TRBJ2-2; whether TRBD2, the table's D call, matches the DNA was not checked. TRBV21-1 is marked as a pseudogene. The CDR3 extends over 15 amino acids. The CDR3 loop reads CASSSRVRDTGELFF. CDR3 nucleotide sequence: TGTGCCAGCAGCTCCCGCGTGCGGGACACCGGGGAGCTGTTTTTT.

This clone has just one count. V gene TRBV7-9 combines with J gene TRBJ2-7, with D perhaps matching TRBD2 (6 bases). CDR1 and CDR2 from the germline V gene are SEHNR and FQNEAQ (reference sequence). Trimming took 4 bases from V and 0 from J, leaving 19 bases between them. This CDR3 region has 17 residues. The DNA of the CDR3 is TGTGCCAGCAGCTCCGTTGAAGCAGCGCGGGACTCCTACGAGCAGTACTTC. Translating it yields CASSSVEAARDSYEQYF.

This clone was found once. The chain couples TRBV6-5 to TRBJ1-2, with TRBD1 identical over 11 bases. This CDR3 spans 15 amino acids. Germline CDR1 and CDR2: MNHEY and SVGAGI. The trim removed 4 bases at V and 8 bases at J, leaving 9 bases unmatched. CDR3 coding DNA: TGTGCCAGCAGTTCCTACCCATGGACAGGGGGCGGCTACACCTTC. This codes for CASSSYPWTGGGYTF.

The chain links TRBV5-1 to TRBJ1-2, with D hard to call. This CDR3 comprises 15 residues. CDR1 and CDR2 (germline): SGHRS, YFSETQ. Trimming pared 3 bases from V and 4 bases from J, leaving 16 bases between. The CDR3 DNA follows: TGCGCCAGCAGCTGGGGAGGGATCCGGGGCTATGGCTACACCTTC. Encoded protein: CASSWGGIRGYGYTF.

This rearrangement joins TRBV9 to TRBJ2-3, with TRBD1 matching 9 bases. The CDR3 loop spans 14 amino acids. The germline V gene has CDR1 SGDLS and CDR2 YYNGEE. The junction had 3 bases not matched to a gene; V was cut back by 0 bases and J by 7 bases. Here the CDR3 reads CASSVGQGENTQYF. CDR3 DNA sequence: TGTGCCAGCAGCGTAGGACAGGGGGAGAATACGCAGTATTTT.

The genes are TRBV5-1 and TRBJ1-5; D perhaps matches TRBD1 (6 bases). Trimming took 4 bases from V and 2 from J, leaving 10 bases between them. From germline, CDR1 is SGHRS and CDR2 YFSETQ. This CDR3 is built from 14 residues. CDR3 DNA sequence: TGCGCCAGCAGCCCAGGGGACGGCAATCAGCCCCAGCATTTT. Translated, it gives CASSPGDGNQPQHF.

CDR3 DNA: TGTGCCATCTCCCGAGCGGGCGGGCTAGACAATGAGCAGTTCTTC. It codes for CAISRAGGLDNEQFF. The chain links TRBV10-3 to TRBJ2-1, with D perhaps matching TRBD2 (6 bases). Germline-derived CDR1 and CDR2 are ENHRY and SYGVKD. This CDR3 comprises 15 residues. Trimming took off 8 bases at V and 5 bases at J, with 19 bases between the two ends.

V is TRBV5-1 and J is TRBJ1-2; tentative D call: TRBD1 (6 bases). V was trimmed by 9 bases and J by 4 bases, leaving 13 bases between them. CDR1 and CDR2 from the germline V gene are SGHRS and YFSETQ. The CDR3 has 12 amino acids. DNA for the CDR3: TGCGCCAACAACCGACAGGCCTATGGCTACACCTTC. Amino acids: CANNRQAYGYTF.

The chain has TRBV5-1 and TRBJ2-2, with D possibly matching TRBD1 (5 bases). The CDR3 contains 13 residues. Between the trimmed V and J ends, which lost 1 base and 7 bases, there was a span of 8 bases. Germline CDR1 SGHRS, CDR2 YFSETQ. CDR3 DNA: TGCGCCAGCAGCTTGACAGGAATCGGGGAGCTGTTTTTT. Translation gives CASSLTGIGELFF.

The chain combines TRBV19 with TRBJ2-2, with D possibly being TRBD1 (6 bases). Germline CDR1 is LNHDA and CDR2 is SQIVND (reference sequence). This CDR3 comprises 13 residues. Trimming took 8 bases from V and 3 from J, leaving 10 bases between them. DNA for the CDR3: TGTGCCAGTTGGGGGCTGGACACCGGGGAGCTGTTTTTT. This encodes CASWGLDTGELFF.

This clone came up once. The chain employs TRBV11-3 and TRBJ2-7; D is possibly TRBD1 (6 bases). V lost 2 bases, J lost 5 bases, and 10 bases lay in between. CDR1 SGHNT and CDR2 YENEEA come from the germline V gene. CDR3 length: 13 residues. The CDR3 loop reads CASSLNRAHEQYF. CDR3 coding DNA: TGTGCCAGCAGCTTAAACAGGGCCCACGAGCAGTACTTC.

The genes are TRBV10-3 and TRBJ1-2, with D tentatively TRBD1 (5 bases). Germline CDR1 reads ENHRY; CDR2 reads SYGVKD. Deletions cut 6 bases from V and 6 bases from J, with 26 bases between. This CDR3 is built from 17 residues. In DNA form, the CDR3 reads TGTGCCATCAGCCCCTGGCGGGACGCCACCCCAGTAGATGGCTACACCTTC. Amino acids: CAISPWRDATPVDGYTF.

The CDR3 sequence: CASSPHKRSSYEQYF. In DNA form, the CDR3 reads TGCGCCAGCAGCCCCCATAAGCGAAGCTCCTACGAGCAGTACTTC. This rearrangement joins TRBV4-1 to TRBJ2-7; unclear D gene. This CDR3 is built from 15 residues. Trimming removed 4 bases from V and 0 bases from J, with 13 bases in between. Germline lookup yields CDR1 MGHRA and CDR2 YSYEKL.

The chain combines TRBV13 with TRBJ2-7, with 7 bases aligning to TRBD1. The germline CDR1 and CDR2 sequences are PRHDT and FYEKMQ (reference sequence). The CDR3 is 14 amino acids. With 6 bases clipped from V and 5 bases from J, the junction kept 10 bases outside the gene matches. The CDR3 spells CASRTGNYADEQYF. The CDR3 DNA reads as TGTGCCAGCAGGACAGGGAACTACGCTGACGAGCAGTACTTC. The full variable domain, in which reference TRBV13 and TRBJ2-7 provide the parts outside the CDR3, is AAGVIQSPRHLIKEKRETATLKCYPIPRHDTVYWYQQGPGQDPQFLISFYEKMQSDKGSIPDRFSAQQFSDYHSELNMSSLELGDSALYFCASRTGNYADEQYFGPGTRLTVT.

As regards this clone: Other nucleotide sequences from this sample produce the same CDR3. The V gene is TRBV28, the J gene TRBJ2-3; TRBD1 matches at 8 bases. The V and J ends lost 5 bases and 1 base, in that order; junction bases with no gene match: 2. The CDR3 has 14 amino acids. Looked up from germline, CDR1 is MDHEN and CDR2 is SYDVKM. The CDR3 loop is CASSPGQGTDTQYF. The CDR3 bases are TGTGCCAGCAGTCCGGGACAGGGCACAGATACGCAGTATTTT.

The V call is TRBV6-6, the J call TRBJ2-1, with unresolved D. Trimming stripped 8 bases from V and 3 bases from J, with 20 bases between. The CDR3 sequence is 16 residues long. The germline V gene has CDR1 MNHNY and CDR2 SVGAGI (reference sequence). The chain's CDR3 is CASGRFSARYYNEQFF. The CDR3 DNA is TGTGCCAGCGGAAGGTTCAGCGCTCGGTACTACAATGAGCAGTTCTTC.

This chain links TRBV12-5 with TRBJ2-3; the D gene is possibly TRBD2 (6 bases). The CDR3 is 15 residues long. Germline V CDR1 and CDR2: LGHNT, FRNRAP. The V and J ends lost 3 bases and 5 bases respectively, with 15 bases between them. The CDR3 spells CASGFPGTALDTQYF. In DNA, the CDR3 is TGTGCTAGTGGTTTCCCCGGGACTGCCTTAGATACGCAGTATTTT.

This chain uses TRBV10-2 with TRBJ1-2; D is perhaps TRBD1 (5 bases). The V gene lost 8 bases and the J gene lost 7 bases, with 14 bases spanning the gap. Per germline, CDR1 WSHSY and CDR2 SAAADI. The CDR3 is 12 residues long. CDR3 bases: TGCGCCAGCGACCCGAAGGGGTCTGGCTACACCTTC. Its translation is CASDPKGSGYTF.

The V call is TRBV7-2, the J call TRBJ2-7; D unresolved. With 0 bases removed from V and 6 bases from J, the gap between germline ends came to 6 bases. The CDR3 length is 12 residues. The V gene's germline CDR1 is SGHTA and CDR2 FQGNSA. Here the CDR3 reads CASSLARGEQYF. For the CDR3, the DNA is TGTGCCAGCAGCTTAGCGCGTGGCGAGCAGTACTTC.